The subject of this entry is one T cell receptor beta chain. The sample comes from a study of blood T cell repertoires in COVID-19. This CDR3 has 17 amino acids. CDR1 is LGHDT, CDR2 YNNKEL, per germline (reference sequence). The V gene lost 0 bases and the J gene lost 5 bases, with 17 bases spanning the gap. Clones were read by immunoSEQ multiplex PCR, and TCRdb kept only the in-frame ones, dropping some. The sample includes about 52,000 clones, 80% to 90% of them seen just once. The clonotype originates from a man between 65 and 80 years old with acute or convalescent COVID-19. Sequencing input: peripheral blood. The J gene is TRBJ2-1, the V gene TRBV3-1 (or the pseudogene TRBV3-2), with D perhaps matching TRBD1 (6 bases). Here the CDR3 reads CASSQEQGTPLHNEQFF. The CDR3 DNA sequence: TGTGCCAGCAGCCAAGAGCAGGGGACCCCGTTGCACAATGAGCAGTTCTTC.